This T cell receptor beta chain was found in a study of T cell responses to AZD1222 COVID-19 vaccine. General study findings and limits: Among vaccine-associated CD4 TCRs, coverage spanned spike, with dominance at 160-218 and 743-854. At baseline, just a handful of AZD1222 recipients tested seropositive.

This CDR3 region has 12 residues. Deletions cut 3 bases from V and 4 bases from J, with 6 bases between. Concerning this clone itself: What it recognizes is unknown.

Produced via immunoSEQ multiplex PCR; TCRdb's table is partial and in-frame only. The table lists approximately 150,000 clones, under 95% of them singletons. The specimen comprised peripheral blood, sampled on day 0 of AZD1222 vaccination. The sequence was obtained from an adult in good health. V usage is TRBV12-3 or TRBV12-4 and J usage is TRBJ1-2; no clear D. CDR3 amino acids: CASSFEVYGYTF. DNA of the CDR3: TGTGCCAGCAGTTTCGAGGTCTATGGCTACACCTTC.